This entry lists 2 T cell receptor beta chains sequenced from one sample in a study of blood T cells in healthy people across ages (dated by TCRdb to 2014 to 2015). Receptor amplification or capture employed 5' RACE. TCRdb shows the sequencer as Illumina HiSeq 2500. A second roughly 6 to 12 cycle PCR used a sample-barcoded 5' primer and a J-beta primer mix. The public reads were run again by TCRdb, first through fastp at Q25 and then through MiXCR, and only productive beta chains were kept. Rows are combined by CDR3 protein, so each entry shows the most common genes and DNA. This sample lists about 970,000 distinct CDR3 sequences; around 54% were detected once. The ten biggest clones cover about 21% of the sample. Sequences were obtained from blood. These receptors originate from a woman aged 55-69 years in good health.

This rearrangement joins TRBV7-2 to TRBJ2-4, with 9 bases lining up with TRBD2. CDR1 SGHTA and CDR2 FQGNSA come from the germline V gene. The V gene end was trimmed by 1 base and the J gene end by 3 bases; junction bases not matched to a gene: 10. The CDR3 has 18 residues. The CDR3 reads CASSLVLAGGLVKNIQYF. CDR3 bases: TGTGCCAGCAGCTTAGTGCTCGCGGGAGGGCTGGTCAAAAACATTCAGTACTTC.

This clonotype has a handful of counts. The rearrangement uses TRBV29-1 and TRBJ2-3, with 10 bases aligning to TRBD2. This CDR3 is built from 14 residues. CDR1 and CDR2 (germline): SQVTM, ANQGSEA. Germline trimming cut 7 bases from V and 4 bases from J; bases unmatched to any gene: 8. The CDR3 here is CSAPGTSASDTQYF. CDR3 in DNA: TGCAGCGCCCCGGGGACTAGCGCTTCAGATACGCAGTATTTT.